This TCR beta chain was sequenced for a study of blood T cell repertoires in COVID-19. Study-wide background: The study drew acute and convalescent COVID-19 samples from the United States, Italy and Spain. From T cells, B-cell-depleted T cells, or PBMCs came the material, which was cDNA or gDNA.

Per the original methods: Reference gene primer amplification yielded estimated nucleated cell counts. Sequencing was performed with immunoSEQ multiplex PCR; in TCRdb, only in-frame clones are kept and a portion is missing. The V and J calls and clone size come from that table; D and trimming were worked out from the DNA. The sample has approximately 260,000 clones, approximately 92% seen once. Germline V gene data show CDR1 as SGHRS and CDR2 as YFSETQ. Trimming left V 3 bases short and J 0 bases short, with 9 bases between. The CDR3 contains 14 residues. The V gene is TRBV5-1, the J gene TRBJ2-5; D might be TRBD1 (5 bases). The sample consisted of peripheral blood. This TCR came from a woman between 40 and 50 years old who had recovered from COVID-19. The CDR3 DNA is TGCGCCAGCAGCTATTACAGGCACCAAGAGACCCAGTACTTC. This translates into CASSYYRHQETQYF.